What follows describes a single T cell receptor beta chain. The V and J ends lost 5 bases and 9 bases, in that order; junction bases with no gene match: 15. The CDR3 has 16 amino acids. Germline CDR1 and CDR2: MNHEY and SVGEGT. This record comes from a study of T cell responses to AZD1222 COVID-19 vaccine. TCRdb's table, derived via immunoSEQ multiplex PCR, lists solely in-frame clones and lacks some. The data show 140,000 or so clones, about 91% seen once. This sequence was found in an adult in good health. The sample consisted of peripheral blood, taken on day 0 of AZD1222 vaccination. The V and J genes are TRBV6-2 or TRBV6-3 and TRBJ1-5, with 8 bases that match TRBD1. CDR3 coding DNA: TGTGCCAGCAGTCCGCCGGCCGACAGGGGAGGTTGGCCCCAGCATTTT. This codes for CASSPPADRGGWPQHF.